A selection of T cell receptor beta chains follows, all from one sample in a study of CD8+ T cells in alopecia areata. Libraries were prepared by immunoSEQ multiplex PCR; TCRdb keeps only in-frame clonotypes and omits some of them. The sample records some 220,000 clones, under 60% being singletons. The sequenced sample was CD4+ T cells sorted from blood, obtained at week 4, from a patient treated with tofacitinib. The receptor source for this set is a human donor with alopecia areata. Each CDR3 is given with its conserved first and last residue. D genes are given only for firm matches. Size tells how often a clone was seen (once, few, many) or the class of an expanded clone, and some rows leave it out.

TRBV29-1,-,-,TRBJ2-5,CSVARGAGETQYF,TGCAGCGTTGCCCGGGGGGCTGGAGAGACCCAGTACTTC
TRBV21-1,few,-,TRBJ1-5,CASSTKGGTRRQSNQPQHF,TGTGCCAGCAGCACCAAAGGGGGGACCCGGAGACAGAGCAATCAGCCCCAGCATTTT
TRBV7-2,few,-,TRBJ2-5,CASSFQETQYF,TGTGCCAGCAGCTTCCAAGAGACCCAGTACTTC
TRBV4-3,-,-,TRBJ1-6,CASSPQGEWNSPLHF,TGCGCCAGCAGCCCCCAGGGAGAGTGGAATTCACCCCTCCACTTT
TRBV11-2,-,-,TRBJ1-1,CASRTQVSNTEAFF,TGTGCCAGCAGAACTCAGGTGTCGAACACTGAAGCTTTCTTT
TRBV2,-,TRBD1,TRBJ1-1,CASSAQGASTEAFF,TGTGCCAGCAGTGCCCAGGGGGCGAGCACTGAAGCTTTCTTT
TRBV14,-,-,TRBJ2-7,CASSQEFLPYEQYF,TGTGCCAGCAGCCAAGAGTTTTTACCCTACGAGCAGTACTTC
TRBV4-2,-,-,TRBJ2-1,CASSQVIGNNEQFF,TGTGCCAGCAGCCAGGTTATCGGGAACAATGAGCAGTTCTTC
TRBV13,-,-,TRBJ2-1,CASSPRPRNEQFF,TGTGCCAGCAGCCCACGTCCGCGAAATGAGCAGTTCTTC
TRBV30,-,-,TRBJ1-5,CAWKSAGLDQPQHF,TGTGCCTGGAAAAGCGCGGGATTAGATCAGCCCCAGCATTTT
TRBV6-5,once,-,TRBJ1-5,CASSAQRGQPQHF,TGTGCCAGCAGTGCCCAGAGGGGACAGCCCCAGCATTTT
TRBV29-1,-,-,TRBJ2-7,CSANSAVSYEQYF,TGCAGCGCTAACTCGGCAGTGTCCTACGAGCAGTACTTC
TRBV5-1,-,-,TRBJ2-7,CASSPEGPGYEQYF,TGCGCCAGCAGCCCCGAAGGGCCAGGCTACGAGCAGTACTTC
TRBV6-1,-,-,TRBJ2-5,CASRPGGAFGETQYF,TGTGCCAGCAGACCTGGCGGGGCCTTCGGAGAGACCCAGTACTTC
TRBV30,-,TRBD2,TRBJ2-3,CAWSVNVAGAWAQYF,TGTGCCTGGAGTGTAAACGTAGCGGGGGCTTGGGCGCAGTATTTT
TRBV12-5,-,-,TRBJ2-3,CASGLSRLTDTQYF,TGTGCTAGTGGTTTGTCCAGACTCACAGATACGCAGTATTTT
TRBV10-3,many,TRBD1,TRBJ1-3,CAISDYRGTGNTIYF,TGTGCCATCAGTGATTACAGGGGGACTGGAAACACCATATATTTT
TRBV30,-,-,TRBJ1-1,CASKQGNTEAFF,TGTGCCTCCAAACAGGGGAACACTGAAGCTTTCTTT
TRBV30,-,-,TRBJ1-4,CAWSVPGREKLFF,TGTGCCTGGAGTGTACCTGGGCGGGAAAAACTGTTTTTT
TRBV15,-,TRBD1,TRBJ2-7,CATSRAGTGSHEQYF,TGTGCCACCAGCAGAGCCGGGACAGGGTCCCACGAGCAGTACTTC
TRBV7-7,few,-,TRBJ2-3,CASSSLPQAEQYF,TGTGCCAGCAGCTCCCTCCCACAGGCAGAACAGTATTTT
TRBV2,-,-,TRBJ2-7,CASKSRDSPYEQYF,TGTGCCAGCAAATCCCGGGACTCCCCCTACGAGCAGTACTTC
TRBV19,medium-sized,TRBD1,TRBJ1-5,CASSGTGVQPQHF,TGTGCCAGTAGTGGGACAGGGGTCCAGCCCCAGCATTTT
TRBV9,-,-,TRBJ2-3,CASSVGASTQYF,TGTGCCAGCAGCGTAGGCGCATCTACGCAGTATTTT
TRBV5-1,-,-,TRBJ1-1,CASSLEVNTEAFF,TGCGCCAGCAGCTTGGAGGTGAACACTGAAGCTTTCTTT
TRBV29-1,few,-,TRBJ1-1,CSVEKRMNTEAFF,TGCAGCGTTGAAAAACGTATGAACACTGAAGCTTTCTTT
TRBV30,-,-,TRBJ1-3,CAWSVGRVSGNTIYF,TGTGCCTGGAGTGTAGGCAGGGTCTCTGGAAACACCATATATTTT
TRBV11-2,few,-,TRBJ2-3,CASNQWGDTQYF,TGTGCCAGCAATCAGTGGGGAGATACGCAGTATTTT
TRBV30,-,-,TRBJ1-6,CAWSAAGAPLHF,TGTGCCTGGAGCGCCGCCGGTGCACCCCTCCACTTT